What follows is one T cell receptor beta chain and its context. Its antigen is unidentified. These data come from a study of T cells after yellow fever vaccination. The CDR3 spans 14 residues. V was clipped by 2 bases and J by 0 bases, with 10 bases between them. Per the germline V gene, CDR1 is DFQATT and CDR2 is SNEGSKA (reference sequence). Study-wide results and caveats: Overall, a small share of clonotypes was seen in both CD4 and CD8 compartments.

MiXCR, run by TCRdb on the 5' RACE reads, gives a single entry per CDR3 protein. The sample shows some 420,000 distinct CDR3 sequences, over 15% of them seen only once. This chain connects TRBV20-1 to TRBJ1-1; the D is unclear. This receptor was identified in a man younger than 30 who received the YFV17D yellow fever vaccine. This material consisted of PBMCs, taken before the yellow fever booster vaccination. The CDR3 sequence is CSARNPNLNTEAFF. The CDR3 nucleotides are TGCAGTGCTAGAAATCCGAACTTGAACACTGAAGCTTTCTTT.